The 10 T cell receptor beta chains presented below share a single source sample, sequenced in a study of blood T cell repertoires in COVID-19. Profiling relied on immunoSEQ multiplex PCR, and the TCRdb table lists in-frame clones only, not all of them. The data show 35,000 to 50,000 clones, with approximately 70% seen just once and around 5.9% held by the top ten. The source material was peripheral blood. These receptors all come from an elderly man with acute or convalescent COVID-19.

The sample holds a few counts of this clone. The V and J genes are TRBV5-1 and TRBJ1-1, with TRBD1 as a possible D gene (5 bases). Germline V CDR1 and CDR2: SGHRS, YFSETQ. The CDR3 length is 16 residues. V was cut by 0 bases and J by 6 bases, with 18 bases left in between. Here the CDR3 DNA reads TGCGCCAGCAGCTTGGGTAATACAGGCGGAACTCCTGAAGCTTTCTTT. Translating gives CASSLGNTGGTPEAFF.

This chain uses TRBV19 with TRBJ1-6; a possible D gene is TRBD1 (6 bases). The CDR3 length is 16 residues. Germline V gene sequence: CDR1 LNHDA, CDR2 SQIVND (reference sequence). V lost 4 bases and J 8 bases, leaving 18 bases between the germline ends. The CDR3 reads CASSTPQGEGYSPLHF. The CDR3 DNA reads TGTGCCAGTAGTACGCCACAGGGTGAAGGGTATTCACCCCTCCACTTT.

Note on this clone: The junction and the germline gene differ at one end; a read error may be behind it. The chain combines TRBV6-6 with TRBJ2-5; D gene ambiguous. The germline V gene encodes CDR1 MNHNY and CDR2 SVGAGI (reference sequence). The CDR3 extends over 16 amino acids. The CDR3 coding sequence is TGTGCCAGCAGTTACTCGACAACAGTGAGACAAGGGACCCAGTACTTC. Translating it yields CASSYSTTVRQGTQYF.

A few counts support this clone. V gene TRBV7-9 combines with J gene TRBJ1-6, with a possible D match to TRBD1 (5 bases). The V gene lost 4 bases and the J gene lost 7 bases, with 20 bases spanning the gap. The CDR3 is 17 residues long. The V gene's germline CDR1 is SEHNR and CDR2 FQNEAQ (reference sequence). The CDR3 sequence: CASSSGVGQGTNSPLHF. CDR3 in DNA: TGTGCCAGCAGCTCGGGGGTAGGTCAGGGAACGAATTCACCCCTCCACTTT. The whole variable domain, remainder taken from reference TRBV7-9 and TRBJ1-6, is DTGVSQNPRHKITKRGQNVTFRCDPISEHNRLYWYRQTLGQGPEFLTYFQNEAQLEKSRLLSDRFSAERPKGSFSTLEIQRTEQGDSAMYLCASSSGVGQGTNSPLHFGNGTRLTVT.

The chain couples TRBV9 to TRBJ2-1, with TRBD2 matching 8 bases. Germline V gives CDR1 SGDLS, CDR2 YYNGEE. V shed 6 bases, J shed 0 bases, and the junction held 14 bases outside the gene matches. The CDR3 is 18 residues long. For the CDR3, the DNA is TGTGCCAGCACCCGCTCTCTTAGCGGGACCCCCTCCTACAATGAGCAGTTCTTC. Translating it yields CASTRSLSGTPSYNEQFF.

This clone turned up a few times. This chain joins TRBV19 and TRBJ1-5; 8 bases agree with TRBD1. Germline CDR1 is LNHDA and CDR2 is SQIVND (reference sequence). J lost 3 bases, V lost 5 bases, and 12 bases had no gene match. The length of the CDR3 is 17 residues. The CDR3 nucleotides are TGTGCCAGTAGTGCAGACAGGGGATGGATTAACAATCAGCCCCAGCATTTT. This codes for CASSADRGWINNQPQHF.

This clone was observed once. The same CDR3 can be traced to other DNA sequences in this sample. J is TRBJ1-2 and V is TRBV5-1; 7 bases map to TRBD1. The V gene's germline CDR1 is SGHRS and CDR2 YFSETQ. The CDR3 loop spans 13 amino acids. The ends lost 3 bases at V and 2 bases at J; junction bases unmatched: 1. CDR3 in DNA: TGCGCCAGCAGCTCGGGACAGAACTATGGCTACACCTTC. As protein: CASSSGQNYGYTF.

This clone occurred many times. The chain combines TRBV28 with TRBJ2-5; 8 bases line up with TRBD1. CDR3 size: 14 residues. CDR1 and CDR2 (germline): MDHEN, SYDVKM. With V trimmed by 5 bases and J by 5 bases, 7 bases remained unmatched. For the CDR3, the DNA is TGTGCCAGCAGTCCAGGGGGCCAGGGTGAGACCCAGTACTTC. Its protein product is CASSPGGQGETQYF.

The rearrangement joins TRBV3-1 (or the pseudogene TRBV3-2) to TRBJ2-7; a possible D gene is TRBD2 (6 bases). Trimming stripped 5 bases from V and 5 bases from J, with 13 bases between. This CDR3 has 13 residues. Germline CDR1 LGHDT, CDR2 YNNKEL (reference sequence). CDR3: CASSAGRLDEQYF. CDR3 DNA sequence: TGTGCCAGCAGCGCGGGGAGGCTGGACGAGCAGTACTTC.

The chain links TRBV11-3 to TRBJ1-4, with D perhaps matching TRBD1 (6 bases). V lost 5 bases, J lost 0 bases, and 10 bases lay in between. Germline lookup yields CDR1 SGHNT and CDR2 YENEEA. The CDR3 sequence is 15 residues long. The CDR3 protein is CASSPRTATNEKLFF. CDR3 sequence (DNA): TGTGCCAGCAGCCCGAGGACAGCAACTAATGAAAAACTGTTTTTT. Full variable domain (missing parts from reference TRBV11-3 and TRBJ1-4): EAGVVQSPRYKIIEKKQPVAFWCNPISGHNTLYWYLQNLGQGPELLIRYENEEAVDDSQLPKDRFSAERLKGVDSTLKIQPAELGDSAVYLCASSPRTATNEKLFFGSGTQLSVL.